The clone carrying this TCR beta chain was recorded at least ten times. Per germline, CDR1 SGHRS and CDR2 YFSETQ. The CDR3 is 14 amino acids. V shed 5 bases and J shed 2 bases, with 11 bases lying between them. With iRepertoire HTBI primers and Arm-PCR of CDR3 regions, TCR beta libraries were built. In TCRdb, the multiplex PCR reads were re-called with MiXCR into one record per CDR3 protein. The sample includes roughly 250,000 distinct CDR3 sequences, 15% to 20% seen only once; the top ten take 12% to 15%. This record belongs to a study of regulatory T cells in long-lasting Graves disease. This sample's time point: newly diagnosed GD, antithyroid drugs for less than 3 months. Isolated PBMC RNA provided the starting material for the TCR library. The same data also contributed to another study, on T cells in Graves' hyperthyroidism and ophthalmopathy. That source reports: An absence of ophthalmopathy progression within 18 months meant stable Graves' hyperthyroidism.

This clonotype was obtained from a woman under 40 with Graves disease. This chain connects TRBV5-1 to TRBJ2-1; D unclear. Source: peripheral blood mononuclear cells (PBMCs), taken at new diagnosis, from a patient treated with antithyroid drugs. The CDR3 sequence: CASRGSTTYNEQFF. DNA of the CDR3: TGCGCCAGCAGGGGGTCGACAACCTACAATGAGCAGTTCTTC.